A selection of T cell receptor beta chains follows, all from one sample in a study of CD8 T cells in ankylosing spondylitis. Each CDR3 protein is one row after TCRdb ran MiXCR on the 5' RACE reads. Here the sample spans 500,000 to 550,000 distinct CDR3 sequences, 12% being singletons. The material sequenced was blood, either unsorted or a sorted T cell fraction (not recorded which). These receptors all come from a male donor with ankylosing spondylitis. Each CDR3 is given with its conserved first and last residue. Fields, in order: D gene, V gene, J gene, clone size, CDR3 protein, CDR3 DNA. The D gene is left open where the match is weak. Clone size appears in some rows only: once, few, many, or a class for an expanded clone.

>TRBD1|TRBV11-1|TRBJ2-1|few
CASSLVAGGLILSSYNEQFF
TGTGCCAGCAGCTTAGTAGCAGGGGGCTTAATATTAAGCTCCTACAATGAGCAGTTCTTC
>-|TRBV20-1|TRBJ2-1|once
CSASGGWDNEQFF
TGCAGTGCTAGCGGGGGTTGGGACAATGAGCAGTTCTTC
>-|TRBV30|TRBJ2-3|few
CAWSESGTDTQYF
TGTGCCTGGAGTGAGAGCGGGACAGATACGCAGTATTTT
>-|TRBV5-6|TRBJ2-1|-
CASSLVGASNEQFF
TGTGCCAGCAGCTTGGTAGGAGCGAGCAATGAGCAGTTCTTC
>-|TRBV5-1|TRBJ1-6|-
CASRPLDRLPDSPLHF
TGCGCCAGCAGACCACTCGACAGGTTGCCGGATTCACCCCTCCACTTT
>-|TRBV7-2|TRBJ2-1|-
CASSPPGPGGEQFF
TGTGCCAGCAGCCCACCGGGCCCCGGGGGCGAGCAGTTCTTC
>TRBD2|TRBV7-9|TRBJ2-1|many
CASSVVIGAGSNEQFF
TGTGCCAGCAGCGTCGTCATCGGAGCGGGATCAAACGAGCAGTTCTTC
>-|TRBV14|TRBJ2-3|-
CASSQDLGKSTDTQYF
TGTGCCAGCAGCCAAGATTTGGGCAAAAGCACAGATACGCAGTATTTT
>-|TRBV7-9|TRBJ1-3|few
CASSPPGSSGNTIYF
TGTGCCAGCAGCCCCCCTGGGAGCTCTGGAAACACCATATATTTT
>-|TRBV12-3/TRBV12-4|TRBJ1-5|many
CASSLMDSNQPQHF
TGTGCCAGCAGTTTAATGGACAGCAATCAGCCCCAGCATTTT
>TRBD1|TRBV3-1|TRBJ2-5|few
CASSQDIWDSQETQYF
TGTGCCAGCAGCCAAGATATTTGGGACAGCCAAGAGACCCAGTACTTC
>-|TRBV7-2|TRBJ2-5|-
CASSLNPRAYQETQYF
TGTGCCAGCAGCTTAAACCCGAGGGCGTACCAAGAGACCCAGTACTTC
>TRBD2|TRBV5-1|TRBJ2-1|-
CASSGGTSGSHEQFF
TGCGCCAGCAGCGGGGGGACTAGCGGGAGTCATGAGCAGTTCTTC
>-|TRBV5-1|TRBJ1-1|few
CASSLAERGTEAFF
TGCGCCAGCAGCTTGGCCGAACGGGGAACTGAAGCTTTCTTT
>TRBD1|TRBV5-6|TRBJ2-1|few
CASSPGQHGNEQFF
TGTGCCAGCAGCCCGGGACAGCACGGGAATGAGCAGTTCTTC
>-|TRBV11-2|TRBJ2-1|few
CASSLLRGGDYNEQFF
TGTGCCAGCAGCCTCCTGCGTGGGGGCGACTACAATGAGCAGTTCTTC
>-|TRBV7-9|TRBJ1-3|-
CASSLSAGANTIYF
TGTGCCAGCAGCTTATCGGCAGGGGCAAACACCATATATTTT
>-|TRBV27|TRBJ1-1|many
CASSLIGGNTEAFF
TGTGCCAGCAGTTTAATCGGGGGGAACACTGAAGCTTTCTTT
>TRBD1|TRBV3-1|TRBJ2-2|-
CASSHNTGAGELFF
TGTGCCAGCAGCCATAATACAGGGGCCGGGGAGCTGTTTTTT
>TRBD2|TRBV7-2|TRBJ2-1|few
CASSYRGLATGVYEQFF
TGTGCCAGCAGCTACCGAGGACTAGCCACGGGAGTCTATGAGCAGTTCTTC
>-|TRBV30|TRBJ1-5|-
CAWSFEGNQPQHF
TGTGCCTGGAGTTTCGAGGGCAATCAGCCCCAGCATTTT
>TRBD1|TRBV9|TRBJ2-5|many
CASSADRARETQYF
TGTGCCAGCAGCGCGGACAGGGCTCGAGAGACCCAGTACTTC
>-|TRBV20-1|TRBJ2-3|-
CSAIGPPSTDTQYF
TGCAGTGCTATCGGACCACCGAGCACAGATACGCAGTATTTT
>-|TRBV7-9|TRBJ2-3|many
CASSLKDTQYF
TGTGCCAGCAGTTTAAAAGATACGCAGTATTTT
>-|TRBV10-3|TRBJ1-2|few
CAISESVAGFGYGYTF
TGTGCCATCAGTGAGTCGGTGGCAGGGTTCGGGTATGGCTACACCTTC
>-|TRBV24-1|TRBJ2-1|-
CATSDSALGEQFF
TGTGCCACCAGTGATAGTGCCCTCGGAGAGCAGTTCTTC
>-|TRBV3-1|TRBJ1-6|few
CASSQVPVLESPLHF
TGTGCCAGCAGCCAAGTTCCGGTTCTCGAATCACCCCTCCACTTT
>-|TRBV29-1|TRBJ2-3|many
CSVGETDTQYF
TGCAGCGTTGGGGAGACAGATACGCAGTATTTT
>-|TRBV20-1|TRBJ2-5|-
CSARGAETQYF
TGCAGTGCTAGAGGGGCAGAGACCCAGTACTTC
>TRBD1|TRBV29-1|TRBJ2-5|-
CSVRQGQETQYF
TGCAGCGTTAGACAGGGGCAGGAGACCCAGTACTTC
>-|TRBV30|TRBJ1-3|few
CAWSPGRTGNTIYF
TGTGCCTGGAGTCCCGGGAGGACGGGAAACACCATATATTTT
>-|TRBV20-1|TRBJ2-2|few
CSAHSGGANTGELFF
TGCAGTGCCCACAGCGGAGGTGCGAACACCGGGGAGCTGTTTTTT
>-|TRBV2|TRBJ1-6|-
CASSIEDNHNSPLHF
TGTGCCAGCAGTATAGAGGACAACCATAATTCACCCCTCCACTTT
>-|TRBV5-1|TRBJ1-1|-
CASSPFGVGGHGTEAFF
TGCGCCAGCAGCCCCTTCGGAGTTGGGGGGCATGGGACTGAAGCTTTCTTT
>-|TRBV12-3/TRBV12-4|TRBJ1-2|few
CASSALGFFYGYTF
TGTGCCAGCAGCGCCTTGGGGTTTTTCTATGGCTACACCTTC
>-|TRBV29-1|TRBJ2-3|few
CSALTDTQYF
TGCAGCGCCCTCACAGATACGCAGTATTTT
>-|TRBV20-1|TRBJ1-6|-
CSARDLNSPLHF
TGCAGTGCTAGGGACCTAAATTCACCCCTCCACTTT
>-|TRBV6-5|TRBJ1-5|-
CASSYSTSMDQPQHF
TGTGCCAGCAGTTACAGTACGTCGATGGATCAGCCCCAGCATTTT
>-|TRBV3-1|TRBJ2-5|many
CASSFGTLQETQYF
TGTGCCAGCAGCTTCGGGACCCTACAAGAGACCCAGTACTTC
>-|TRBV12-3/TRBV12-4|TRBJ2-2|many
CASSPLISGELFF
TGTGCCAGCAGCCCTCTTATATCCGGGGAGCTGTTTTTT
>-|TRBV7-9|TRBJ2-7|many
CASSLWPGVTYEQYF
TGTGCCAGCAGCTTATGGCCAGGTGTTACCTACGAGCAGTACTTC
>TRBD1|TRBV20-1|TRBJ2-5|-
CSADRDRGKETQYF
TGCAGTGCTGACCGGGACAGGGGTAAAGAGACCCAGTACTTC
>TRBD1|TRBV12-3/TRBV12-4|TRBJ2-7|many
CASSAGQGFYEQYF
TGTGCCAGCAGTGCCGGACAGGGATTCTACGAGCAGTACTTC
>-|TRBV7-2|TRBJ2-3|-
CASSLLGSGAQYF
TGTGCCAGCAGCTTACTTGGTAGCGGCGCGCAGTATTTT
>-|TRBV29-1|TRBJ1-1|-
CSATRTAMNTEAFF
TGCAGCGCTACCAGGACGGCCATGAACACTGAAGCTTTCTTT
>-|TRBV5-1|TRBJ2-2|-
CASRAQDYGELFF
TGCGCCAGCAGGGCCCAAGATTACGGGGAGCTGTTTTTT
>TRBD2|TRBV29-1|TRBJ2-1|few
CSGGGETGTSGVRVF
TGCAGCGGGGGAGGCGAGACCGGGACTAGCGGGGTTAGGGTCTTC
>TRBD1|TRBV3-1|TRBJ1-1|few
CASSYDRGRGTEAFF
TGTGCCAGCAGCTACGACAGGGGCCGGGGCACTGAAGCTTTCTTT
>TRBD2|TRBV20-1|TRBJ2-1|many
CSATTSGRGQFF
TGCAGTGCTACCACTAGCGGGAGGGGTCAGTTCTTC
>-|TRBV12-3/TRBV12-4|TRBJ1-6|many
CASSRAGTYIHF
TGTGCCAGCAGCCGAGCCGGGACATACATCCACTTT
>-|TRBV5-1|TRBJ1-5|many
CASSFDGGNQPQHF
TGCGCCAGCAGCTTTGACGGAGGCAATCAGCCCCAGCATTTT
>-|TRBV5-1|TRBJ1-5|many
CASSLTGTSQPQHF
TGCGCCAGCAGCTTGACAGGGACTAGTCAGCCCCAGCATTTT